Following are 21 T cell receptor beta chains from one sample sequenced in a study of shared clonotypes between healthy human individuals. TCRdb's copy holds only in-frame clones and misses some; the assay was immunoSEQ multiplex PCR. This sample has nearly 1,000,000 clones, with more than 75% found just once. The sample comprised memory CD4+ T cells sorted from blood. The subset is: CD45RA-negative fraction. These receptors were collected from a man aged 18 to 35 in good health.

This sequence joins TRBV29-1 and TRBJ2-2; D possibly corresponds to TRBD2 (6 bases). This CDR3 is 13 amino acids long. V gave up 3 bases and J gave up 5 bases, with 10 bases separating them. Germline CDR1 and CDR2: SQVTM and ANQGSEA. The CDR3, as DNA: TGCAGCGTTGACAGGGCGGGGACCGGGGAGCTGTTTTTT. Translating it yields CSVDRAGTGELFF.

The rearrangement links TRBV6-1 to TRBJ2-5, with a tentative D call TRBD2 (5 bases). The J call is uncertain, as TRBJ2-7 better fits the DNA end. The CDR3 is 17 amino acids. The germline gives CDR1 MNHNS, CDR2 SASEGT. The CDR3 coding sequence is TGTGCCAGCAGTGGGGCCCGGGAAGGCAGTTCTACCTACGAGCAGTACTTC. Protein product: CASSGAREGSSTYEQYF.

The chain is built from TRBV11-2 and TRBJ1-6, with D maybe TRBD1 (5 bases). From germline, CDR1 is SGHAT and CDR2 FQNNGV. The CDR3 contains 15 residues. The V end was cut by 1 base, the J end by 10 bases, with 14 bases between. The CDR3 protein is CASSLVFGGGSPLHF. CDR3 sequence (DNA): TGTGCCAGCAGCTTAGTGTTCGGGGGTGGGTCACCCCTCCACTTT.

DNA of the CDR3: TGTGCCAGCAGCGCGGTCGGGGGCTCCTATAATTCACCCCTCCACTTT. Protein product: CASSAVGGSYNSPLHF. The rearrangement joins TRBV7-9 to TRBJ1-6; possibly TRBD1 for D (5 bases). Trimming cost V 5 bases and J 0 bases, with 11 bases left between them. CDR3 length equals 16 residues. CDR1 is SEHNR, CDR2 FQNEAQ, per germline (reference sequence).

V usage is TRBV15 and J usage is TRBJ2-5; D gene ambiguous. V was clipped by 0 bases and J by 3 bases, with 14 bases between them. Germline values: CDR1 LNHNV, CDR2 YYDKDF (reference sequence). This CDR3 has 16 amino acids. The CDR3 coding sequence is TGTGCCACCAGCAGAGATTCCTGGACGCTAAAAGAGACCCAGTACTTC. Residues: CATSRDSWTLKETQYF.

J is TRBJ2-5 and V is TRBV2; 9 bases are shared with TRBD2. The CDR3 has 15 amino acids. In germline, CDR1 is SNHLY, CDR2 FYNNEI. Unmatched junction bases numbered 7, after V lost 6 bases and J lost 2 bases. CDR3 DNA sequence: TGTGCCAGCAGATATGCTGCGGGGGGGCAAGAGACCCAGTACTTC. It is translated as CASRYAAGGQETQYF. The variable domain in full, completed from reference TRBV2 and TRBJ2-5, reads EPEVTQTPSHQVTQMGQEVILRCVPISNHLYFYWYRQILGQKVEFLVSFYNNEISEKSEIFDDQFSVERPDGSNFTLKIRSTKLEDSAMYFCASRYAAGGQETQYFGPGTRLLVL.

With respect to this clone: The junction does not match germline at one end; this may be a read error. The chain has TRBV2 and TRBJ2-7, with 7 bases lining up with TRBD2. CDR3 length equals 12 residues. Germline V gives CDR1 SNHLY, CDR2 FYNNEI. This CDR3 reads CASTREGLTPHF. The CDR3 bases are TGTGCCAGCACCAGGGAGGGACTCACTCCTCACTTC.

Regarding this clone: Other nucleotide sequences in the sample specify the same CDR3. The rearrangement uses TRBV6-1 and TRBJ2-7; the D is unclear. Trimming took off 0 bases at V and 5 bases at J, with 8 bases between the two ends. The CDR3 is 13 amino acids. CDR1 MNHNS and CDR2 SASEGT come from the germline V gene. The CDR3 is CASSEAGGNEQYF. CDR3 nucleotides: TGTGCCAGCAGTGAAGCAGGTGGGAACGAGCAGTACTTC.

The gene calls are TRBV6-1 and TRBJ2-7, with 9 bases fitting TRBD1. Germline V CDR1 and CDR2: MNHNS, SASEGT. CDR3 length: 15 amino acids. The trim removed 4 bases at V and 7 bases at J, leaving 11 bases unmatched. DNA of the CDR3: TGTGCCAGCAGTGCCGGACAGGGGAGCCTGGGGGAGCAGTACTTC. Encoded protein: CASSAGQGSLGEQYF.

This sequence joins TRBV11-2 and TRBJ1-1; TRBD1 is a possible D gene (5 bases). Per germline, CDR1 SGHAT and CDR2 FQNNGV. Between the trimmed V and J ends, which lost 6 bases and 4 bases, there was a span of 12 bases. This CDR3 has 13 residues. The CDR3 DNA sequence: TGTGCCAGCAGACTAGACAGTGGCACTGAAGCTTTCTTT. Translating gives CASRLDSGTEAFF. The whole variable domain, filled in from reference TRBV11-2 and TRBJ1-1, reads EAGVAQSPRYKIIEKRQSVAFWCNPISGHATLYWYQQILGQGPKLLIQFQNNGVVDDSQLPKDRFSAERLKGVDSTLKIQPAKLEDSAVYLCASRLDSGTEAFFGQGTRLTVV.

The rearrangement joins TRBV7-9 to TRBJ2-2, with D possibly being TRBD1 (6 bases). V was trimmed by 5 bases and J by 1 base, leaving 17 bases between them. Germline CDR1 and CDR2: SEHNR and FQNEAQ (reference sequence). The CDR3 covers 17 residues. The CDR3 sequence is CASSQGLESRNTGELFF. The CDR3 DNA sequence: TGTGCCAGCAGCCAGGGGCTGGAGAGCAGGAACACCGGGGAGCTGTTTTTT.

This chain links TRBV11-2 with TRBJ2-6; D is ambiguous. This CDR3 is 15 amino acids long. Germline V lookup: CDR1 SGHAT, CDR2 FQNNGV. V was cut by 0 bases and J by 0 bases, with 3 bases left in between. The CDR3 DNA sequence: TGTGCCAGCAGCTTAGATCACTCTGGGGCCAACGTCCTGACTTTC. Amino acid sequence: CASSLDHSGANVLTF.

This clone appeared once. In DNA, the CDR3 is TGTGCCAGCAGCCCCCGTCGGGGGGAGGAGACCCAGTACTTC. It yields the protein CASSPRRGEETQYF. The V and J genes are TRBV9 and TRBJ2-5, with 7 bases matching TRBD2. Germline CDR1 is SGDLS and CDR2 is YYNGEE. The CDR3 has 14 amino acids. Trimming removed 4 bases from V and 5 bases from J; junction bases left unmatched: 8. The full variable domain, completed using reference TRBV9 and TRBJ2-5, is DSGVTQTPKHLITATGQRVTLRCSPRSGDLSVYWYQQSLDQGLQFLIQYYNGEERAKGNILERFSAQQFPDLHSELNLSSLELGDSALYFCASSPRRGEETQYFGPGTRLLVL.

A single count supports this clone. The genes are TRBV7-9 and TRBJ1-5; TRBD1 aligns across 7 bases. Unmatched junction bases numbered 5, after V lost 4 bases and J lost 2 bases. The length of the CDR3 is 15 residues. Germline CDR1 SEHNR, CDR2 FQNEAQ (reference sequence). The CDR3 nucleotides read TGTGCCAGCAGCTCGACAGGGCCAGGCAATCAGCCCCAGCATTTT. It translates to CASSSTGPGNQPQHF.

The rearrangement uses TRBV9 and TRBJ1-6, with TRBD1 matching over 7 bases. The V segment lost 0 bases and the J segment 9 bases; nucleotides outside the gene matches: 3. Looked up from germline, CDR1 is SGDLS and CDR2 is YYNGEE. The CDR3 consists of 14 residues. This CDR3 reads CASSVGQGGSPLHF. CDR3 nucleotide sequence: TGTGCCAGCAGCGTAGGACAGGGAGGTTCACCCCTCCACTTT.

The chain joins TRBV15 to TRBJ2-3, with TRBD2 matching 14 bases. Germline V gene lookup returns CDR1 LNHNV and CDR2 YYDKDF (reference sequence). The CDR3 runs to 18 residues. V shed 3 bases and J 0 bases; nucleotides not matched to a gene: 5. CDR3 sequence reads: CATSRGTSGRPSTDTQYF. The CDR3 DNA follows: TGTGCCACCAGCAGGGGGACTAGCGGGAGACCTAGCACAGATACGCAGTATTTT.

In this sample, this clone turned up once. V gene TRBV5-1 combines with J gene TRBJ1-2, with 7 bases fitting TRBD1. J gave up 4 bases and V 4 bases, and 7 bases lay outside the gene matches. CDR3 length: 14 residues. The V gene's germline CDR1 is SGHRS and CDR2 YFSETQ. The DNA of the CDR3 is TGCGCCAGCAGCGGACAGACAGGGACCTATGGCTACACCTTC. Protein sequence: CASSGQTGTYGYTF.

About this clone itself: Other DNA sequences in the same sample also yield this CDR3. The chain employs TRBV6-6 and TRBJ1-2, with 7 bases identical to TRBD1. This CDR3 has 15 residues. From germline, CDR1 is MNHNY and CDR2 SVGAGI (reference sequence). After removal of 0 bases from V and 2 bases from J, the junction contained 3 bases not matched to a gene. This chain's CDR3 is CASSYSRGRNYGYTF. CDR3 bases: TGTGCCAGCAGTTACTCGAGGGGGCGGAACTATGGCTACACCTTC.

A single count supports this clone. This rearrangement joins TRBV27 to TRBJ1-2, with D possibly TRBD1 on 6 matching bases. CDR3 length equals 14 residues. Trimming stripped 8 bases from V and 7 bases from J, with 20 bases between. The germline CDR1 and CDR2 sequences are MNHEY and SMNVEV (reference sequence). CDR3 amino acids: CASATSGGGGGYTF. The CDR3 coding sequence is TGTGCCAGCGCAACCTCGGGGGGGGGCGGTGGCTACACCTTC.

V and J are TRBV6-5 and TRBJ2-2; TRBD1 aligns across 7 bases. The CDR3 runs to 15 residues. V gave up 2 bases and J gave up 7 bases; unmatched junction bases: 7. The germline V gene has CDR1 MNHEY and CDR2 SVGAGI. CDR3 residues: CASSYGTEVYGELFF. CDR3 DNA sequence: TGTGCCAGCAGTTACGGGACAGAGGTTTACGGGGAGCTGTTTTTT.

The chain uses TRBV12-5 and TRBJ2-7; D gene uncertain. The CDR3 consists of 15 residues. The V gene's germline CDR1 is LGHNT and CDR2 FRNRAP. The V end lost 5 bases, the J end lost 1 base, and 15 bases lay between the germline ends. The CDR3 nucleotides are TGTGCTAGTGGTGCCGGGTCCAGGATGTCCTACGAGCAGTACTTC. This encodes CASGAGSRMSYEQYF.